The clone carrying this TCR beta chain was found a few times. A much larger clone lies one base from this, so it may be a read error. It was roughly 10 ml of fresh peripheral blood that supplied the PBMCs. The sample comes from a study of T cells in Graves' hyperthyroidism and ophthalmopathy. Authors of the study amplified TCR beta CDR3 regions from RNA transcripts. Using the HTBI primer set, a first-round RT-PCR was run on the TCR CDR3. Via MiXCR, TCRdb re-called the multiplex PCR reads, giving one row per CDR3 protein. Of around 350,000 distinct CDR3 sequences in the sample, 13% to 15% were seen once. The CDR3 runs 13 residues. Germline-derived CDR1 and CDR2 are SGHAT and FQNNGV. V lost 1 base and J lost 7, with 10 bases in between.

This chain links TRBV11-2 with TRBJ1-1; tentatively, D is TRBD1 (6 bases). This receptor was identified in a woman aged 55-69 years with Graves' ophthalmopathy. Source material: blood. DNA for the CDR3: TGTGCCAGCAGCTTAGCGGGGGCGGATGAAGCTTTCTTT. It specifies CASSLAGADEAFF.